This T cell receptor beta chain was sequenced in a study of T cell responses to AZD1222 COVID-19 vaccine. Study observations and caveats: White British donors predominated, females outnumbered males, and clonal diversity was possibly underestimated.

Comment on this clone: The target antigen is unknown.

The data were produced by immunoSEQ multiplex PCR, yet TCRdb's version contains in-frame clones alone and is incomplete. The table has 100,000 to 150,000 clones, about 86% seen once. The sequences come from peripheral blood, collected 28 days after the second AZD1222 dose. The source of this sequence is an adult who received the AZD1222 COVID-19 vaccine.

CDR3 in DNA: TGTGCCAGCAGCGGGAGGGGAACTGAAGCTTTCTTT. This gives the protein CASSGRGTEAFF. The J gene is TRBJ1-1, the V gene TRBV7-6, with D possibly being TRBD1 (5 bases). The CDR3 has 12 residues. Germline values: CDR1 SGHVS, CDR2 FNYEAQ. Trimming took off 5 bases at V and 5 bases at J, with 9 bases between the two ends.